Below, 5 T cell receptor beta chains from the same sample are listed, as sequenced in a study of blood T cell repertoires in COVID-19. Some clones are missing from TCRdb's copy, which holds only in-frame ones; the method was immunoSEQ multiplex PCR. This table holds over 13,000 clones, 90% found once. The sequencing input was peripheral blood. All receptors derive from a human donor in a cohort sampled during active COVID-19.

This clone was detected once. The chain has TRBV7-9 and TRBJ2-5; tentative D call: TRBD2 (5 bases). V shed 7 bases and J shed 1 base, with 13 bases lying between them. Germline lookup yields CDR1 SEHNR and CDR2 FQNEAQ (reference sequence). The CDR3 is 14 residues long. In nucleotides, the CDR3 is TGTGCCAGCACCCCCGGAGGTGTCCAAGAGACCCAGTACTTC. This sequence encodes CASTPGGVQETQYF.

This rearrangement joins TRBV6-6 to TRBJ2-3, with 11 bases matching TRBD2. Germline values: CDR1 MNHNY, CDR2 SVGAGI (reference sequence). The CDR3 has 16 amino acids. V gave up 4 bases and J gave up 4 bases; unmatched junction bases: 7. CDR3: CASSSSSGGDSDTQYF. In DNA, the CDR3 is TGTGCCAGCAGTTCCAGTAGCGGGGGGGATTCAGATACGCAGTATTTT.

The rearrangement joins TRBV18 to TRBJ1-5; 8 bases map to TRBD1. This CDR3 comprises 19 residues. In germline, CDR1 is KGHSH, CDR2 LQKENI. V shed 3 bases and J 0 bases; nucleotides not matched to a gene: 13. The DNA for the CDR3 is TGTGCCAGCTCACCTGTAGGGGCAGGGGGCCTTTATAGCAATCAGCCCCAGCATTTT. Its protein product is CASSPVGAGGLYSNQPQHF.

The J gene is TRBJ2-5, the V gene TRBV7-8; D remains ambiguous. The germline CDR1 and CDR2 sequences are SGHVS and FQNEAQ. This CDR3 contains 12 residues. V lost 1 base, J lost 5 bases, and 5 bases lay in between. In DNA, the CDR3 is TGTGCCAGCAGCTTAGTCCCGGAGACCCAGTACTTC. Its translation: CASSLVPETQYF.

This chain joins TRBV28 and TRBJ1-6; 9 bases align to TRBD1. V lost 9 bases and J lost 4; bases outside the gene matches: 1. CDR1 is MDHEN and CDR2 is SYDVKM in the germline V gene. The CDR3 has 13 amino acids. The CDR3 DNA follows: TGTGCCAGTGGGACAGGGTATAATTCACCCCTCCACTTT. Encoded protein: CASGTGYNSPLHF.